This T cell receptor beta chain was obtained from a study of shared clonotypes between healthy human individuals. Overall study results and limits: The four-donor shared clonotypes exceeded non-shared clonotypes in generation probability, with non-shared ones scoring lower. Limitation of the genetic and exposure-history diversity represented came from the few donors.

Original handling: ImmunoSEQ supplied junction-only sequences lacking quality scores, so filtering was different. Assay: immunoSEQ multiplex PCR; the TCRdb copy retains only in-frame clones and omits some. The DNA gave D and trimming, while V, J and clone size come from that table. Of over 2 million clones listed, about 95% are singletons. Regarding this clone: What it binds is unknown.

Germline loops: CDR1 GTSNPN, CDR2 SVGIG (reference sequence). The CDR3 consists of 15 residues. The junction had 3 bases not matched to a gene; V was cut back by 1 base and J by 2 bases. Partitioning of CD4+ cells yielded a CD45RA+ naive subset and a CD45RA-negative memory subset. The chain combines TRBV30 with TRBJ1-3; 9 bases line up with TRBD1. Sequenced input: naive CD4+ T cells sorted from blood. Documented subset: CD45RA+ positively selected. The sequence derives from a young man in good health. Here the CDR3 reads CAWSDRGQAGNTIYF. The CDR3 bases are TGTGCCTGGAGTGACAGGGGGCAAGCTGGAAACACCATATATTTT.